This T cell receptor (beta chain) emerged from a study of memory CD4+ T cells and cytomegalovirus serostatus. Study findings and constraints: Suggested: most of the CMV-linked TCR signature lies in CD4+ memory cells.

CDR1 and CDR2 (germline): SGHTA, FQGTGA. The CDR3 totals 13 residues. The V and J ends lost 8 bases and 2 bases, in that order; junction bases with no gene match: 5. Single viable CD3+CD4+CD8-CD45RO+ cells were sorted as the memory CD4+ T cells. Serostatus was set by detecting CMV pp150, pp28, p38, p52 IgG. Regarding this clone: The antigen remains undetermined.

Using immunoSEQ multiplex PCR, the repertoire was profiled, and TCRdb retains in-frame clones only, with some absent. The data hold 65,000 to 95,000 clones, with approximately 80% observed a single time. This rearrangement joins TRBV7-3 to TRBJ1-1; 7 bases match TRBD1. This TCR was recovered from an adult in good health and CMV-seronegative. Sequencing used memory CD4+ T cells from blood. The CDR3 loop reads CASRNRGNTEAFF. CDR3 DNA sequence: TGTGCCAGCCGGAACAGGGGTAACACTGAAGCTTTCTTT.